Detailed here is one T cell receptor (beta chain). The antigen remains undetermined. The record originates from a study of T cells after posttransplantation cyclophosphamide. General study points: After PTCy, TRB diversity resembled that of CNI/methotrexate controls.

Treatment was busulfan-fludarabine conditioning, a marrow graft, and cyclophosphamide on days +3 and +4. This CDR3 spans 14 amino acids. TCRdb's table, derived via immunoSEQ multiplex PCR, lists solely in-frame clones and lacks some. This table holds some 10,000 clones, roughly 80% found once. The chain uses TRBV21-1 and TRBJ1-2; no DNA check was done on the table's D call, TRBD1. TRBV21-1 is a pseudogene locus. This TCR was sampled from a female patient aged 50 to 60 who received an allogeneic stem cell transplant from a related donor, was CMV-positive, and had no GVHD. Some T cells may be graft donor cells. The starting material was PBMCs, obtained after allogeneic stem cell transplant with posttransplant cyclophosphamide. CDR3 residues: CASSKLTGNYGYTF. CDR3 nucleotides: TGTGCCAGCAGCAAACTGACAGGGAACTATGGCTACACCTTC.